The 7 T cell receptor beta chains below all came from one sample that was sequenced in a study of blood T cell repertoires in COVID-19. The repertoire was sequenced with immunoSEQ multiplex PCR; TCRdb's copy has only in-frame clones and lacks some. Of tens of thousands of clones listed, 88% are singletons. Sample: peripheral blood. The receptors were gathered from a man aged 50 to 59 with active COVID-19.

This rearrangement joins TRBV28 to TRBJ2-2, with TRBD2 matching 15 bases. Germline CDR1 is MDHEN and CDR2 is SYDVKM. V gave up 6 bases and J gave up 0 bases; unmatched junction bases: 17. This CDR3 contains 22 residues. CDR3 nucleotides: TGTGCCAGCAGGCCTTTTTCCGGGACTAGCGGGAGGCGAAACGCGAACACCGGGGAGCTGTTTTTT. Protein product: CASRPFSGTSGRRNANTGELFF.

The chain carries TRBV27 and TRBJ1-6, with TRBD1 identical over 9 bases. The J segment lost 8 bases and the V segment lost 3 bases, leaving 5 bases of the junction unmatched. The CDR3 consists of 15 residues. CDR1 is MNHEY, CDR2 SMNVEV, per germline (reference sequence). The CDR3, as DNA: TGTGCCAGCAGTTTTAACACAGGGGGCGATTCACCCCTCCACTTT. Its translation: CASSFNTGGDSPLHF.

J is TRBJ1-3 and V is TRBV7-8; D is unclear. The V end lost 2 bases, the J end lost 7 bases, and 9 bases lay between the germline ends. This CDR3 contains 13 residues. Germline-derived CDR1 and CDR2 are SGHVS and FQNEAQ. The CDR3 is CASSLPNLNTIYF. The CDR3 DNA reads TGTGCCAGCAGCTTACCTAACCTGAACACCATATATTTT.

The chain combines TRBV12-3 or TRBV12-4 with TRBJ1-5; no clear D gene. The CDR3 is 13 residues long. Trimming removed 1 base from V and 7 bases from J, with 8 bases in between. DNA for the CDR3: TGTGCCAGCAGTTTAGGAGGGAAGCAGCCCCAGCATTTT. Protein product: CASSLGGKQPQHF.

The chain couples TRBV29-1 to TRBJ1-1; D is unresolved. The germline gives CDR1 SQVTM, CDR2 ANQGSEA. The CDR3 spans 13 residues. The V end was cut by 5 bases, the J end by 4 bases, with 14 bases between. CDR3 residues: CSVRPREGTEAFF. In DNA form, the CDR3 reads TGCAGCGTTCGACCAAGGGAGGGCACTGAAGCTTTCTTT.

V and J are TRBV11-3 and TRBJ2-3; unclear D gene. CDR1 SGHNT and CDR2 YENEEA come from the germline V gene. The CDR3 contains 13 residues. Trimming stripped 0 bases from V and 4 bases from J, with 5 bases between. CDR3 sequence (DNA): TGTGCCAGCAGCTTAGATTCTCCAGATACGCAGTATTTT. It specifies CASSLDSPDTQYF. Full variable domain (outside the CDR3, taken from reference TRBV11-3 and TRBJ2-3): EAGVVQSPRYKIIEKKQPVAFWCNPISGHNTLYWYLQNLGQGPELLIRYENEEAVDDSQLPKDRFSAERLKGVDSTLKIQPAELGDSAVYLCASSLDSPDTQYFGPGTRLTVL.

The rearrangement links TRBV6-5 to TRBJ2-7, with D perhaps matching TRBD2 (7 bases). Germline loops: CDR1 MNHEY, CDR2 SVGAGI. The CDR3 sequence is 14 residues long. V shed 6 bases and J shed 3 bases, with 15 bases lying between them. In nucleotides, the CDR3 is TGTGCCAGCAGCCCGGTTAGGGGGGGCTACGAGCAGTACTTC. Translating it yields CASSPVRGGYEQYF.